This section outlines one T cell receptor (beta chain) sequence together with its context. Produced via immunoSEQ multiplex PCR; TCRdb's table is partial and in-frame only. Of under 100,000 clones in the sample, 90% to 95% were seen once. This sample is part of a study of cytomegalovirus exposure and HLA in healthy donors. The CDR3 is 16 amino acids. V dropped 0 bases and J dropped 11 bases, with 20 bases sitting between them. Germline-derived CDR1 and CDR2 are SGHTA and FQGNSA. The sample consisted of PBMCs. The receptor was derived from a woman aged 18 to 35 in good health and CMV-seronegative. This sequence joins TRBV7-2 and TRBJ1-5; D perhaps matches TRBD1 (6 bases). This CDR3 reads CASSLAADPGAKAQHF. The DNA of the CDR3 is TGTGCCAGCAGCTTAGCCGCGGACCCAGGGGCCAAGGCCCAGCATTTT.